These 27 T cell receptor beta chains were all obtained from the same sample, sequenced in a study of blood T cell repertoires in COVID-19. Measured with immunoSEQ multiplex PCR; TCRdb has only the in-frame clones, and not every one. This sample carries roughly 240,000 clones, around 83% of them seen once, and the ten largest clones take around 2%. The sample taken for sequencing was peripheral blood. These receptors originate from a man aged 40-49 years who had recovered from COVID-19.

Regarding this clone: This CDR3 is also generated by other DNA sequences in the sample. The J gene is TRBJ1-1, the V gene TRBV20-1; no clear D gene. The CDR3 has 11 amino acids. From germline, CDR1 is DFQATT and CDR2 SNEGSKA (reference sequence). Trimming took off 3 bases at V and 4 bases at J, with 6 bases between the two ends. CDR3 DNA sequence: TGCAGTGCTAGGTCGGTCACTGAAGCTTTCTTT. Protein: CSARSVTEAFF.

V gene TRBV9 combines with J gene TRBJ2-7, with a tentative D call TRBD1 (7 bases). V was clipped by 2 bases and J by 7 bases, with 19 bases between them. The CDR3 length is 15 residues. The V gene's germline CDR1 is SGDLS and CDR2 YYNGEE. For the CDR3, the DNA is TGTGCCAGCAGCGTTGCTGGGACGCAGGGGGGAGAGCAGTACTTC. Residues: CASSVAGTQGGEQYF.

The CDR3: CASSLYGLYGYTF. For the CDR3, the DNA is TGTGCCAGCAGTTTATACGGGTTATATGGCTACACCTTC. The chain has TRBV12-3 or TRBV12-4 and TRBJ1-2; D call uncertain. CDR3 size: 13 residues. The V end was cut by 2 bases, the J end by 5 bases, with 9 bases between.

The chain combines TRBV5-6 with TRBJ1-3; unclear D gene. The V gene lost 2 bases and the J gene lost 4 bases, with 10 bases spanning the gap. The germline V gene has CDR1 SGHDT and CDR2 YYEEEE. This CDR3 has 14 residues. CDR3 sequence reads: CASSFRLAGNTIYF. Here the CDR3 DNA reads TGTGCCAGCAGCTTTCGGCTAGCGGGAAACACCATATATTTT.

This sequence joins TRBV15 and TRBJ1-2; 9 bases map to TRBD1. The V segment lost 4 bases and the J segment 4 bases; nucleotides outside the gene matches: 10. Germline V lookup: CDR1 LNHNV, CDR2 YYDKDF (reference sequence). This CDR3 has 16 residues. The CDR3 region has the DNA TGTGCCACCAGCACCGGGACAGGGCGAGTTTTCTATGGCTACACCTTC. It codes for CATSTGTGRVFYGYTF.

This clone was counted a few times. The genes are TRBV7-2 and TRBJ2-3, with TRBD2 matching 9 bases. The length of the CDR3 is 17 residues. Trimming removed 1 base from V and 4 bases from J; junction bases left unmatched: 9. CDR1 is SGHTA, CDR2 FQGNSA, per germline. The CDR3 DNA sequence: TGTGCCAGCAGCTTAGTGGGATTGGCGGGAGGGGCAGATACGCAGTATTTT. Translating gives CASSLVGLAGGADTQYF.

The CDR3 DNA sequence: TGTGCCAGCAGCCCCCCCGCGGCCCCCTACGAGCAGTACTTC. It codes for CASSPPAAPYEQYF. The chain recombines TRBV7-2 with TRBJ2-7, with unresolved D. The CDR3 covers 14 residues. V dropped 5 bases and J dropped 2 bases, with 13 bases sitting between them. The germline gives CDR1 SGHTA, CDR2 FQGNSA.

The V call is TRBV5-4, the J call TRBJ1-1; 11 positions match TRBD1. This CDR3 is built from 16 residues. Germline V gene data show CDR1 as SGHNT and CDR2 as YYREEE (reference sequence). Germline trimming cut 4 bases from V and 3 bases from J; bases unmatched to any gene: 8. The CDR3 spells CASSGGTGGVYTEAFF. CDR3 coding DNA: TGTGCCAGCAGCGGAGGGACAGGGGGTGTCTACACTGAAGCTTTCTTT.

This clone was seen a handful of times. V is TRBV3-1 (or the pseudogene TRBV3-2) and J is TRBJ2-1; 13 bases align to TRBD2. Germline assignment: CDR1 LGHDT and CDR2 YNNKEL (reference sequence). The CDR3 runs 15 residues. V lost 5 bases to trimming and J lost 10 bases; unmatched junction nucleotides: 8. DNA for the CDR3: TGTGCCAGCAGCGATGGGACTAGCGGGATAAAGGAGCAGTTCTTC. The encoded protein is CASSDGTSGIKEQFF.

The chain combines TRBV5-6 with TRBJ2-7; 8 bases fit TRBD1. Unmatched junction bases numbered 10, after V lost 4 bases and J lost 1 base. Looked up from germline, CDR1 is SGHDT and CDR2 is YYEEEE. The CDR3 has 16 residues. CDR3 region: CASSGLSGQVSYEQYF. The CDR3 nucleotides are TGTGCCAGCAGCGGTTTATCGGGACAGGTGTCCTACGAGCAGTACTTC.

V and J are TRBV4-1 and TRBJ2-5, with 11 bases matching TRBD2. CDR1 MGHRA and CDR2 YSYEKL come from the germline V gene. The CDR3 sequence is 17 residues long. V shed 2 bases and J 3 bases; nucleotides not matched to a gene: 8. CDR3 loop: CASSQTLTTSGKETQYF. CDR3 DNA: TGCGCCAGCAGCCAAACACTTACGACTAGCGGGAAAGAGACCCAGTACTTC.

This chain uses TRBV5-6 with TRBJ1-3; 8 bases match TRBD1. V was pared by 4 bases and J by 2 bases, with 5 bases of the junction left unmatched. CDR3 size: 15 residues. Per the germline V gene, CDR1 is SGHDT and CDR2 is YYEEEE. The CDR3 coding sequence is TGTGCCAGCAGCCAAGACAGGGGTGCTGGAAACACCATATATTTT. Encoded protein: CASSQDRGAGNTIYF.

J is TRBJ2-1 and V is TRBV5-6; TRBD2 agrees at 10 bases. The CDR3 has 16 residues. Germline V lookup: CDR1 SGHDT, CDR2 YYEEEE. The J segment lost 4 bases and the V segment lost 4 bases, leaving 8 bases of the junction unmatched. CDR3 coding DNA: TGTGCCAGCAGCGCTTCTAGCGGGGGCCCATACAATGAGCAGTTCTTC. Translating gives CASSASSGGPYNEQFF.

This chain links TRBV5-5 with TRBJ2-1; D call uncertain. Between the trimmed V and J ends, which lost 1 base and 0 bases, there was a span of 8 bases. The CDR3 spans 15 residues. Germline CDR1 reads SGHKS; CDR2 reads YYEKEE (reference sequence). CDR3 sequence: CASSLLLSSYNEQFF. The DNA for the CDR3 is TGTGCCAGCAGCTTGCTGTTGAGCTCCTACAATGAGCAGTTCTTC. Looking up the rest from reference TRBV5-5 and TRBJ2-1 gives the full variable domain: DAGVTQSPTHLIKTRGQQVTLRCSPISGHKSVSWYQQVLGQGPQFIFQYYEKEERGRGNFPDRFSARQFPNYSSELNVNALLLGDSALYLCASSLLLSSYNEQFFGPGTRLTVL.

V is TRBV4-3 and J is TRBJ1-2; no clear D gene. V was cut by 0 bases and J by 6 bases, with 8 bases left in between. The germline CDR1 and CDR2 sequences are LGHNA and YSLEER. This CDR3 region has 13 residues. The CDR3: CASSQDVQNGYTF. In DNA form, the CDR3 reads TGCGCCAGCAGCCAAGATGTGCAGAATGGCTACACCTTC.

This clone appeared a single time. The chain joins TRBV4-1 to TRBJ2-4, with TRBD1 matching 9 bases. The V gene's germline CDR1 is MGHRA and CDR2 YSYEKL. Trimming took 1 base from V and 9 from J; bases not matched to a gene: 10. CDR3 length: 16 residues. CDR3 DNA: TGCGCCAGCAGCCAAGTCCTGGGACAGGGTGAGGGCATTCAGTACTTC. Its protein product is CASSQVLGQGEGIQYF.

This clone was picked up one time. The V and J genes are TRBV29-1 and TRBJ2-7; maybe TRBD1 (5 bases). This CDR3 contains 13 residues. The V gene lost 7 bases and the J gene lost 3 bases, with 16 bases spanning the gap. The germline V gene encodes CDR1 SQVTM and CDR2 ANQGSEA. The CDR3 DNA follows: TGCAGCGCCTTAGGGCAGGGCCTCTACGAGCAGTACTTC. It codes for CSALGQGLYEQYF.

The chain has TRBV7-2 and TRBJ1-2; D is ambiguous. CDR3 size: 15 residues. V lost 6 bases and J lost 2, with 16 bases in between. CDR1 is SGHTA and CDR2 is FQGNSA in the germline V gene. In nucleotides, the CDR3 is TGTGCCAGCAGATTCGCCCCGGGTTCCAACTATGGCTACACCTTC. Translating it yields CASRFAPGSNYGYTF.

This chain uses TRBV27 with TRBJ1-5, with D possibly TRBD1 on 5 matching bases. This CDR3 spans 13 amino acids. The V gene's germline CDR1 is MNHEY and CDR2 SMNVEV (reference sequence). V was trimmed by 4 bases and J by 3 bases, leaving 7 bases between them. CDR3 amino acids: CASSSGPNQPQHF. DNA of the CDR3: TGTGCCAGCAGTTCAGGGCCCAATCAGCCCCAGCATTTT.

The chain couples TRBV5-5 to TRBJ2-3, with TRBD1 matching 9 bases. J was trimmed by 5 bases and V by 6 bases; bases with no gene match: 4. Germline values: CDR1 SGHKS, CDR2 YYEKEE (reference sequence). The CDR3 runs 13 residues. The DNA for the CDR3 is TGTGCCAGCACCGGACAGGGGTTAGATACGCAGTATTTT. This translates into CASTGQGLDTQYF.

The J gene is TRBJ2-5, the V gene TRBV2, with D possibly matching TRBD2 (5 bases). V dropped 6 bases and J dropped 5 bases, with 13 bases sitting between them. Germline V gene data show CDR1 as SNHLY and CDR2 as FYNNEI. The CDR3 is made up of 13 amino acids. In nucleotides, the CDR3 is TGTGCCAGCAGACCAACTAGAGGCGAGACCCAGTACTTC. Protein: CASRPTRGETQYF.

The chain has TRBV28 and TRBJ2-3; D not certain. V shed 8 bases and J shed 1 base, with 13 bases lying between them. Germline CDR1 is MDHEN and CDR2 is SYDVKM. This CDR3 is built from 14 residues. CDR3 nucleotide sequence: TGTGCCAGCGTCAAAGGCCAGGGCACAGATACGCAGTATTTT. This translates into CASVKGQGTDTQYF. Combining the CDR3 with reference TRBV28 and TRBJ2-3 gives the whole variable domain DVKVTQSSRYLVKRTGEKVFLECVQDMDHENMFWYRQDPGLGLRLIYFSYDVKMKEKGDIPEGYSVSREKKERFSLILESASTNQTSMYLCASVKGQGTDTQYFGPGTRLTVL.

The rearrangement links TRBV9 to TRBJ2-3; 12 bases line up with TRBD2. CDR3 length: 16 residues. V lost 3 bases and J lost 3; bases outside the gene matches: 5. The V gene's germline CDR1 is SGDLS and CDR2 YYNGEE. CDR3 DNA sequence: TGTGCCAGCAGCGCCGTGACTAGCGGGGGAACAGATACGCAGTATTTT. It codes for CASSAVTSGGTDTQYF.

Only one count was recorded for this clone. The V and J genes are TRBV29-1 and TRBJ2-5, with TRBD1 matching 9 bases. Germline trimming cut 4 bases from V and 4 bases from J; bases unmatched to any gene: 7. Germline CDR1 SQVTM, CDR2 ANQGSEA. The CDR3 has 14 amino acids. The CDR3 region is CSVGGTGRGETQYF. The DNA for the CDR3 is TGCAGCGTTGGGGGGACAGGGAGGGGAGAGACCCAGTACTTC.

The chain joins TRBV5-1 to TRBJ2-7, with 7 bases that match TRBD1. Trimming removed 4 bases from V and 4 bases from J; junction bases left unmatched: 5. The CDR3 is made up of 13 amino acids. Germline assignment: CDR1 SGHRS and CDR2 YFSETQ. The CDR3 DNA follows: TGCGCCAGCAGCCCGACAGGGCGTTACGAGCAGTACTTC. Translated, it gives CASSPTGRYEQYF.

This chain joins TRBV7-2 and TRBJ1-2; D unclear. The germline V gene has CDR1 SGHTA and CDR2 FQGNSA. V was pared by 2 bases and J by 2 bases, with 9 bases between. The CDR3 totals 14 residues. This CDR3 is CASSLFGVNYGYTF. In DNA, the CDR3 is TGTGCCAGCAGCTTATTCGGGGTGAACTATGGCTACACCTTC.

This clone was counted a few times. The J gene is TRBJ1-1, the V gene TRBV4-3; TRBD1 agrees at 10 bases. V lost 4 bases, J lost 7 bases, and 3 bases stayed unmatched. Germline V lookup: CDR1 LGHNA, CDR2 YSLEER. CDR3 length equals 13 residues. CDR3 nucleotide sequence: TGCGCCAGCAGCCGGGACAGGGGAATTGAAGCTTTCTTT. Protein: CASSRDRGIEAFF.